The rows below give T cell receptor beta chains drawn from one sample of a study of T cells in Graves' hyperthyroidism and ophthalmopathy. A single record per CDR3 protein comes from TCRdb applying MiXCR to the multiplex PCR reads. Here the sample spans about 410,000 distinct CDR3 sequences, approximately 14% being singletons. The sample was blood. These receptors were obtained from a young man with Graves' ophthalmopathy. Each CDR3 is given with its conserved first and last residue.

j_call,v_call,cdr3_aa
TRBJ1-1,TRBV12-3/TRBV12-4,CASSPTFF
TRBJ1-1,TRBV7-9,CASSDPAVLSMNTEAFF
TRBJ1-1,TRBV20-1,CSTGQLNTEAFF
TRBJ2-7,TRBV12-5,CANSHPGQGNYEQYF
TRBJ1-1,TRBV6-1,CASGRGQGANTEAFF
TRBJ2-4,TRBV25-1,CARKARTGARIQYF
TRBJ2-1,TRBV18,CASSSGVEDEQFF
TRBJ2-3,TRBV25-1,CASSRGLAGGATDTQYF
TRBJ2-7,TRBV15,CATSREVREDEQYF
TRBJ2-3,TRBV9,CASSGLGWEDTQYF
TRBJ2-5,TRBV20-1,CSPRGGGQETQYF
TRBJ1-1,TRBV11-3,CASSFWTGNTEAFF
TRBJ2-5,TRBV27,CASGLSVQFKETQYF
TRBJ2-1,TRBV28,CASSVPDYQPALAGNEQFF
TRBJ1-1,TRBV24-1,CATSHDWNTEAFF
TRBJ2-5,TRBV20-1,CSALRLAGGQETQYF
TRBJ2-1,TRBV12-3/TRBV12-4,CASSSGTDHYNEQFF
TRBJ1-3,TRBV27,CASSPEVVSRNTIYF
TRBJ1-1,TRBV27,CASSRTGGGFTEAFF
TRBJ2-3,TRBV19,CASSNWGERSDTQYF
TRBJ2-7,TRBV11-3,CASTSPPTSGENFSYEQYF
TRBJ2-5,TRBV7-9,CASSPMGLRQETQYF
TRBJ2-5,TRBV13,CASSQAGFLETQYF
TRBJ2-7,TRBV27,CASRLAGGSYEQYF
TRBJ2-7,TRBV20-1,CSAKRDYEQYF
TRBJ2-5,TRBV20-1,CSARDSRGAGETQYF
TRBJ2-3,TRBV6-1,CASRLLAGGAPDTQYF
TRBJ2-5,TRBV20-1,CSAIGLAVEETQYF
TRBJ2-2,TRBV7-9,CASSRQGALTGELFF
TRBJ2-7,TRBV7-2,CASSYTGPGAAEQYF
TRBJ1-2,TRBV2,CASSEASPGQGYGYTF
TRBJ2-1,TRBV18,CASSPPRVDIRIEQFF
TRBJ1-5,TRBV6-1,CASSYGTGRPQHF
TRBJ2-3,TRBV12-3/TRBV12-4,CASSGIAGRSTDTQYF
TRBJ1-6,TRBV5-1,CASSLGQGGNNSPLHF
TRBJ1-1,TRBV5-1,CASSLGQGFTEAFF
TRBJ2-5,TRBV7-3,CASSQGYLEETQYF
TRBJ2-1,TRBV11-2,CASSFLGDEQFF
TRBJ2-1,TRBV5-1,CASSGTGLAGTYNEQFF
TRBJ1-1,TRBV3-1,CASTPRGTGTEAFF
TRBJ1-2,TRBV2,CASRQTGQGASGYTF
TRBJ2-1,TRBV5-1,CASKGQGGSYNEQFF
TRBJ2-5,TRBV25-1,CASSSRIRQETQYF
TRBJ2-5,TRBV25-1,CASSPLPGGGETQYF
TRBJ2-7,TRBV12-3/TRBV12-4,CASSLDKRVHEQYF
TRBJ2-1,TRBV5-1,CASSTNTEEQFF